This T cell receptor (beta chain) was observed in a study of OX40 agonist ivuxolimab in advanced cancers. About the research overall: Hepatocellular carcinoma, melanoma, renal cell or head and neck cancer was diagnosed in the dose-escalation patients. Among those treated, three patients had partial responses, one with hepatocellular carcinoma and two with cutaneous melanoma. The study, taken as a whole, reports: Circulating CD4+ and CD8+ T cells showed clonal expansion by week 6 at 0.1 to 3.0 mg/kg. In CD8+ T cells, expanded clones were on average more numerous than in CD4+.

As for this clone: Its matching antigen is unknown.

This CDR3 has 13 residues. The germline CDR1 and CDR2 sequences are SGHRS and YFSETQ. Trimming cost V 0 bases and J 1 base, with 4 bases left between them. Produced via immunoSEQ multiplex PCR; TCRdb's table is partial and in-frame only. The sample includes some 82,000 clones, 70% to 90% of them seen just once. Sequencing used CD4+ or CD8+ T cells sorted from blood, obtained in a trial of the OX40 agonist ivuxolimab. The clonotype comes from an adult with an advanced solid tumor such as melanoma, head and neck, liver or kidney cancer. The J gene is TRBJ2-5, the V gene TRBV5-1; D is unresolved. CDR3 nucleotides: TGCGCCAGCAGCTTGGGGGTCCAAGAGACCCAGTACTTC. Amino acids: CASSLGVQETQYF.